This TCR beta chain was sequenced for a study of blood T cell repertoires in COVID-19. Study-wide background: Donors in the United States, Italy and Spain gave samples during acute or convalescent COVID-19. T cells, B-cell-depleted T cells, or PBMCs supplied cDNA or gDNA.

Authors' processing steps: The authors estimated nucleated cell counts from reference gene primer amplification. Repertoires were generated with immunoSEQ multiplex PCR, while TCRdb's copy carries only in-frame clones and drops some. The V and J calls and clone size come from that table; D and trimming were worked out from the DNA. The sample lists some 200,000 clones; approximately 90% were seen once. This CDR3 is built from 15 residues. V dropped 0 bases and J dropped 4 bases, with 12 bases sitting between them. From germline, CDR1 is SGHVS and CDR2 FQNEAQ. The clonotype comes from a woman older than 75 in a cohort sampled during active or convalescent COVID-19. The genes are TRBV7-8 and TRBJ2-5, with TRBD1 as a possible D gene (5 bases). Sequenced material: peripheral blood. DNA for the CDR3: TGTGCCAGCAGCTTAGCCATTTACAGGAGAGAGACCCAGTACTTC. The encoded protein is CASSLAIYRRETQYF.